Presented here are 30 T cell receptor beta chains from one specimen sequenced in a study of blood T cell repertoires in COVID-19. Assay: immunoSEQ multiplex PCR; the TCRdb copy retains only in-frame clones and omits some. Among about 150,000 clones listed, about 85% were seen once. The specimen sequenced was peripheral blood. Receptor source: an older woman with COVID-19, enrolled during active disease.

The chain has TRBV6-5 and TRBJ1-5, with TRBD1 matching over 9 bases. V was clipped by 6 bases and J by 0 bases; unmatched bases: 3. Per germline, CDR1 MNHEY and CDR2 SVGAGI. The CDR3 has 15 residues. CDR3 region: CASSTTGGSNQPQHF. The CDR3 nucleotides are TGTGCCAGCAGCACGACAGGGGGTAGCAATCAGCCCCAGCATTTT.

The gene calls are TRBV6-5 and TRBJ2-7, with 7 bases matching TRBD1. Germline CDR1 is MNHEY and CDR2 is SVGAGI. V was clipped by 6 bases and J by 3 bases; unmatched bases: 5. The CDR3 runs to 13 residues. The CDR3 loop reads CASSRGTDYEQYF. For the CDR3, the DNA is TGTGCCAGCAGCCGAGGGACAGACTACGAGCAGTACTTC.

This clone was detected once. This chain joins TRBV30 and TRBJ1-2, with TRBD1 identical over 9 bases. CDR3 length: 13 residues. In germline, CDR1 is GTSNPN, CDR2 SVGIG (reference sequence). Unmatched junction bases numbered 6, after V lost 8 bases and J lost 2 bases. CDR3 region: CAAPDRGNYGYTF. The CDR3 region has the DNA TGTGCCGCCCCGGACAGGGGAAACTATGGCTACACCTTC.

This clone was detected only once. The chain employs TRBV6-1 and TRBJ2-3; TRBD2 matches at 9 bases. The CDR3 has 19 amino acids. Germline V gives CDR1 MNHNS, CDR2 SASEGT. The J segment lost 2 bases and the V segment lost 0 bases, leaving 12 bases of the junction unmatched. CDR3 sequence: CASSEARGRASGATDTQYF. The CDR3 DNA sequence: TGTGCCAGCAGTGAAGCGCGGGGAAGGGCTAGCGGGGCCACAGATACGCAGTATTTT.

V is TRBV7-8 and J is TRBJ1-2; D perhaps matches TRBD1 (6 bases). Per germline, CDR1 SGHVS and CDR2 FQNEAQ. This CDR3 has 14 residues. Trimming took 5 bases from V and 6 from J, leaving 16 bases between them. Here the CDR3 DNA reads TGTGCCAGCAGCCCAGGTAGACAGGCGAATGGCTACACCTTC. Its protein is CASSPGRQANGYTF.

This chain connects TRBV6-5 to TRBJ1-1; 9 bases are shared with TRBD1. Trimming at V came to 6 bases and at J to 3 bases, leaving 8 bases not matched to a gene. This CDR3 comprises 15 residues. From germline, CDR1 is MNHEY and CDR2 SVGAGI. This CDR3 is CASSGTGYKDTEAFF. In DNA, the CDR3 is TGTGCCAGCAGCGGGACAGGGTACAAGGACACTGAAGCTTTCTTT.

The chain links TRBV24-1 to TRBJ2-2, with a possible D match to TRBD2 (6 bases). Germline-derived CDR1 and CDR2 are KGHDR and SFDVKD. The CDR3 is 15 amino acids. V was shortened by 6 bases and J by 0 bases, with 10 bases between the two germline ends. CDR3 nucleotide sequence: TGTGCCACCAGTCCAGGAGGGGCGAACACCGGGGAGCTGTTTTTT. This sequence encodes CATSPGGANTGELFF.

The V gene is TRBV30, the J gene TRBJ2-3, with 8 bases lining up with TRBD1. CDR1 and CDR2 from the germline V gene are GTSNPN and SVGIG (reference sequence). After removal of 5 bases from V and 6 bases from J, the junction contained 4 bases not matched to a gene. The CDR3 length is 12 residues. In DNA form, the CDR3 reads TGTGCCTGGGCTACAGGGGGGGATACGCAGTATTTT. Its translation: CAWATGGDTQYF.

This chain uses TRBV10-3 with TRBJ1-2, with D maybe TRBD1 (6 bases). The CDR3 totals 15 residues. Germline V CDR1 and CDR2: ENHRY, SYGVKD. Trimming left V 6 bases short and J 0 bases short, with 14 bases between. CDR3 amino acids: CAISLGGPANYGYTF. DNA for the CDR3: TGTGCCATCAGCTTAGGGGGACCAGCTAACTATGGCTACACCTTC.

The CDR3 region is CASAPPGIVGNTIYF. In DNA form, the CDR3 reads TGTGCTAGTGCCCCCCCGGGGATAGTTGGAAACACCATATATTTT. The chain recombines TRBV12-5 with TRBJ1-3; no definite D call. With 7 bases removed from V and 3 bases from J, the gap between germline ends came to 16 bases. The CDR3 loop spans 15 amino acids. Germline CDR1 and CDR2: LGHNT and FRNRAP.

This clone was counted only a few times. The rearrangement uses TRBV11-3 and TRBJ2-1; 8 bases align to TRBD2. The ends lost 1 base at V and 6 bases at J; junction bases unmatched: 8. This CDR3 has 16 residues. CDR1 SGHNT and CDR2 YENEEA come from the germline V gene. CDR3 DNA: TGTGCCAGCAGCTTAGGAGGGGCGGGGGGACTCAATGAGCAGTTCTTC. This translates into CASSLGGAGGLNEQFF.

As DNA, the CDR3 is TGTGCCAGCAGCTTAGCGACCGGGACTAGTCTTAGTGGTGAGCAGTTCTTC. Its translation is CASSLATGTSLSGEQFF. The chain has TRBV11-3 and TRBJ2-1, with 8 bases identical to TRBD2. Germline-derived CDR1 and CDR2 are SGHNT and YENEEA. With V trimmed by 1 base and J by 9 bases, 14 bases remained unmatched. The CDR3 runs 17 residues.

This clone was picked up a small number of times. The genes are TRBV11-2 and TRBJ2-7; 10 bases fit TRBD1. In germline, CDR1 is SGHAT, CDR2 FQNNGV. The CDR3 has 15 amino acids. V shed 5 bases, J shed 2 bases, and the junction held 6 bases outside the gene matches. CDR3 DNA sequence: TGTGCCAGCAGCAAGAACGGACAGGGGGCCTACGAGCAGTACTTC. Translation gives CASSKNGQGAYEQYF.

The chain is built from TRBV30 and TRBJ1-2; the D gene is possibly TRBD1 (6 bases). This CDR3 has 12 amino acids. The germline gives CDR1 GTSNPN, CDR2 SVGIG (reference sequence). V lost 3 bases, J lost 5 bases, and 10 bases lay in between. The CDR3 region is CAWRAQGYGYTF. DNA for the CDR3: TGTGCCTGGAGGGCCCAGGGGTATGGCTACACCTTC.

This clone occurred once. The J gene is TRBJ2-7, the V gene TRBV9; D is possibly TRBD1 (6 bases). The CDR3 extends over 15 amino acids. Germline assignment: CDR1 SGDLS and CDR2 YYNGEE. Trimming shortened V by 6 bases and J by 0 bases, and 16 bases separated the two germline ends. CDR3 bases: TGTGCCAGCACCCCAGGGGCCCAGGGCTCCTACGAGCAGTACTTC. It translates to CASTPGAQGSYEQYF.

The CDR3 DNA reads as TGTGCCTGGAGGGGGAGAGGGCAGCCCCGCCAAGAGACCCAGTACTTC. This gives the protein CAWRGRGQPRQETQYF. V and J are TRBV30 and TRBJ2-5; tentative D call: TRBD2 (5 bases). The ends were cut back, 3 bases at V and 1 base at J, with 18 bases in the middle. The CDR3 length is 16 residues. Germline V gene lookup returns CDR1 GTSNPN and CDR2 SVGIG (reference sequence).

This clone was observed once. The rearrangement links TRBV5-1 to TRBJ1-6, with a tentative D call TRBD1 (6 bases). Germline V lookup: CDR1 SGHRS, CDR2 YFSETQ. The CDR3 loop spans 16 amino acids. V lost 0 bases, J lost 9 bases, and 16 bases lay in between. The CDR3 region has the DNA TGCGCCAGCAGCTTGGAAGGTCAGGGGTCTGGTTCACCCCTCCACTTT. Translating it yields CASSLEGQGSGSPLHF.

V gene TRBV7-8 combines with J gene TRBJ1-1, with a tentative D call TRBD1 (6 bases). From germline, CDR1 is SGHVS and CDR2 FQNEAQ. The CDR3 has 13 residues. The V and J ends lost 7 bases and 6 bases respectively, with 15 bases between them. The CDR3 region is CASTSGGAAEAFF. The CDR3, as DNA: TGTGCCAGCACCTCGGGGGGGGCCGCTGAAGCTTTCTTT.

A single count supports this clone. Here the CDR3 DNA reads TGCAGTGCTAGTGGGACTAGCGGGAGTGATGACAATGAGCAGTTCTTC. Protein: CSASGTSGSDDNEQFF. The V call is TRBV20-1, the J call TRBJ2-1; TRBD2 agrees at 14 bases. The CDR3 totals 16 residues. The germline gives CDR1 DFQATT, CDR2 SNEGSKA (reference sequence). V shed 3 bases and J 5 bases; nucleotides not matched to a gene: 6.

This sequence joins TRBV18 and TRBJ1-1, with TRBD1 as a possible D gene (6 bases). This CDR3 region has 15 residues. V was shortened by 3 bases and J by 0 bases, with 11 bases between the two germline ends. CDR1 and CDR2 (germline): KGHSH, LQKENI. CDR3 sequence (DNA): TGTGCCAGCTCACCGCCGGGACACCTGAACACTGAAGCTTTCTTT. Its translation: CASSPPGHLNTEAFF.

The V call is TRBV10-3, the J call TRBJ2-1; 10 bases fit TRBD2. Trimming removed 2 bases from V and 9 bases from J; junction bases left unmatched: 7. CDR3 length: 15 amino acids. Per germline, CDR1 ENHRY and CDR2 SYGVKD. Here the CDR3 DNA reads TGTGCCATCAGTGAGAGGATAGCGGGAGGCAGTGAGCAGTTCTTC. Its translation: CAISERIAGGSEQFF.

This clone was seen once. Within the sample, other DNA sequences also encode this same CDR3. The genes are TRBV5-6 and TRBJ1-3; tentative D call: TRBD1 (5 bases). Germline V gene sequence: CDR1 SGHDT, CDR2 YYEEEE. This CDR3 region has 14 residues. V gave up 2 bases and J gave up 1 base, with 7 bases separating them. In DNA form, the CDR3 reads TGTGCCAGCAGCTTAAGGGGTTCTGGAAACACCATATATTTT. Protein product: CASSLRGSGNTIYF.

This clone is a singleton in its sample. The V and J genes are TRBV6-5 and TRBJ2-3; 7 positions match TRBD2. The CDR3 sequence is 13 residues long. Trimming at V came to 6 bases and at J to 2 bases, leaving 2 bases not matched to a gene. CDR1 and CDR2 (germline): MNHEY, SVGAGI. The CDR3, as DNA: TGTGCCAGCAGGGGGGGGACCACAGATACGCAGTATTTT. Translated: CASRGGTTDTQYF.

The rearrangement links TRBV7-6 to TRBJ1-1; 9 positions match TRBD1. This CDR3 region has 15 residues. The V segment lost 3 bases and the J segment 0 bases; nucleotides outside the gene matches: 2. The germline V gene encodes CDR1 SGHVS and CDR2 FNYEAQ. In DNA form, the CDR3 reads TGTGCCAGCAGCTTTGGGACAGGGATGAACACTGAAGCTTTCTTT. Translating it yields CASSFGTGMNTEAFF.

The genes are TRBV5-8 and TRBJ1-1; the D gene is possibly TRBD1 (5 bases). The CDR3 loop spans 15 amino acids. Between the trimmed V and J ends, which lost 0 bases and 3 bases, there was a span of 12 bases. Germline V gene sequence: CDR1 SGHTS, CDR2 YDEGEE. CDR3 in amino acids: CASSLARLGHTEAFF. DNA of the CDR3: TGTGCCAGCAGCTTGGCCCGTTTGGGGCACACTGAAGCTTTCTTT. The whole variable domain, filled in from reference TRBV5-8 and TRBJ1-1, reads EAGVTQSPTHLIKTRGQQATLRCSPISGHTSVYWYQQALGLGLQFLLWYDEGEERNRGNFPPRFSGRQFPNYSSELNVNALELEDSALYLCASSLARLGHTEAFFGQGTRLTVV.

V is TRBV29-1 and J is TRBJ1-1, with 11 bases aligning to TRBD1. The V gene's germline CDR1 is SQVTM and CDR2 ANQGSEA. The V gene end was trimmed by 7 bases and the J gene end by 2 bases; junction bases not matched to a gene: 9. CDR3 size: 15 residues. DNA for the CDR3: TGCAGCGGGACAGGGGGCCTCAAATTAAACACTGAAGCTTTCTTT. Protein: CSGTGGLKLNTEAFF. Full variable domain (remainder filled in from reference TRBV29-1 and TRBJ1-1): SAVISQKPSRDICQRGTSLTIQCQVDSQVTMMFWYRQQPGQSLTLIATANQGSEATYESGFVIDKFPISRPNLTFSTLTVSNMSPEDSSIYLCSGTGGLKLNTEAFFGQGTRLTVV.

J is TRBJ2-7 and V is TRBV12-3 or TRBV12-4; a weak D match, TRBD2 (5 bases). CDR3 length: 11 residues. Trimming shortened V by 6 bases and J by 3 bases, and 6 bases separated the two germline ends. This CDR3 is CASSRGYEQYF. The DNA for the CDR3 is TGTGCCAGCAGCCGGGGCTACGAGCAGTACTTC.

In this sample, this clone turned up a few times. CDR3 region: CASSPNIMTGEHTIYF. CDR3 nucleotides: TGTGCCAGCTCACCAAACATAATGACAGGGGAACACACCATATATTTT. The chain has TRBV18 and TRBJ1-3; 8 nucleotides align to TRBD1. Germline V lookup: CDR1 KGHSH, CDR2 LQKENI. The V and J ends lost 2 bases and 8 bases, in that order; junction bases with no gene match: 11. The CDR3 covers 16 residues.

CDR3 in amino acids: CASSLGPSTEAFF. As DNA, the CDR3 is TGTGCCAGCAGCTTGGGGCCTTCCACTGAAGCTTTCTTT. V gene TRBV5-6 combines with J gene TRBJ1-1; D is unresolved. The CDR3 spans 13 residues. The V gene lost 0 bases and the J gene lost 4 bases, with 7 bases spanning the gap. Germline lookup yields CDR1 SGHDT and CDR2 YYEEEE.

The chain is built from TRBV7-9 and TRBJ1-2; 7 nucleotides align to TRBD1. The CDR3 has 14 residues. J lost 7 bases, V lost 3 bases, and 8 bases had no gene match. CDR1 and CDR2 from the germline V gene are SEHNR and FQNEAQ (reference sequence). The CDR3: CASSFDRDDGGYTF. The CDR3 DNA reads as TGTGCCAGCAGCTTCGACAGGGATGATGGTGGCTACACCTTC.